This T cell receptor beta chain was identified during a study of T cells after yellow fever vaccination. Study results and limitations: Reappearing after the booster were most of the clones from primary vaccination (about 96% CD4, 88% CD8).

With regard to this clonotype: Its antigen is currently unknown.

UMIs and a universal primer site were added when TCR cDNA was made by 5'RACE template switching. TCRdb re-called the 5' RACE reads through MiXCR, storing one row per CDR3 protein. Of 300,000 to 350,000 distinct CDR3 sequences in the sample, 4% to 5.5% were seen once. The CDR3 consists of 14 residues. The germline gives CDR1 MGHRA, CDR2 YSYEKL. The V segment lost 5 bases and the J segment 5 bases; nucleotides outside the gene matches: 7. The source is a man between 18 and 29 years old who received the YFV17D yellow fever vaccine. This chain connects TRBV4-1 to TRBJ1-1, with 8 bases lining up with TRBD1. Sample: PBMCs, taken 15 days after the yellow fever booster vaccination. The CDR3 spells CASSSRGRWTEAFF. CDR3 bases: TGCGCCAGCAGCTCCAGGGGGCGGTGGACTGAAGCTTTCTTT.